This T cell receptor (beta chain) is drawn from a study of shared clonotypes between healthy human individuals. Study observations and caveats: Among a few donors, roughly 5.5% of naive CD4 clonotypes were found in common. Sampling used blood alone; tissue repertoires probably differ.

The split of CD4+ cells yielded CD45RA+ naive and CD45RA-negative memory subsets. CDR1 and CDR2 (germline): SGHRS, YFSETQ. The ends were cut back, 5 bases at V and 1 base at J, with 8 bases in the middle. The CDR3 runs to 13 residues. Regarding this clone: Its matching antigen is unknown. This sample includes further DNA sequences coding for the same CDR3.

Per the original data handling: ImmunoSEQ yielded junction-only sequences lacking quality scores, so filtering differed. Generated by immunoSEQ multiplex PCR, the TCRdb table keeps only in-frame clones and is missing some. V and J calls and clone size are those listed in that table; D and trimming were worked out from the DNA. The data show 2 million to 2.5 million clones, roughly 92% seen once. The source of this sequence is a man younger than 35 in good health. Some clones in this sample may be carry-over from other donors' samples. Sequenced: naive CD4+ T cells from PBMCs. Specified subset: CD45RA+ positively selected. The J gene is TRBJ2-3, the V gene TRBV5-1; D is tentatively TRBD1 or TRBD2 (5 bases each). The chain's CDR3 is CASSQGGTDTQYF. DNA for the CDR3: TGCGCCAGCAGTCAGGGAGGCACAGATACGCAGTATTTT.